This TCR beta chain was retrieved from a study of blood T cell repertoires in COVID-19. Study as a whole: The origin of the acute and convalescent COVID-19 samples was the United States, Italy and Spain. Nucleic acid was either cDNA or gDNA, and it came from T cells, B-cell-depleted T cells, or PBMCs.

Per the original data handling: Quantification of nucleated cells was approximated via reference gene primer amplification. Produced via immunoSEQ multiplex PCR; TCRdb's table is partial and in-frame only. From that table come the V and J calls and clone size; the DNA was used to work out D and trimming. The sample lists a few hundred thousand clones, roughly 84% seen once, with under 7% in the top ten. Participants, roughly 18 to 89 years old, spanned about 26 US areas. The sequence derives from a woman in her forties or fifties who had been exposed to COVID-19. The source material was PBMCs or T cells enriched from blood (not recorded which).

The CDR3 region is CASSLAVGDEQFF. The CDR3, as DNA: TGTGCCAGCAGCCTAGCGGTGGGGGATGAGCAGTTCTTC. The chain is built from TRBV3-1 (or the pseudogene TRBV3-2) and TRBJ2-1, with a possible D match to TRBD2 (6 bases). The V gene lost 4 bases and the J gene lost 8 bases, with 12 bases spanning the gap. Germline CDR1 is LGHDT and CDR2 is YNNKEL (reference sequence). The CDR3 length is 13 residues.